This T cell receptor (beta chain) was recorded in a study of T cell repertoires in ileal Crohn's disease. The overall study: Approximately 32% were active smokers at surgery; median disease duration was 7.9 years.

Profiling relied on immunoSEQ multiplex PCR, and the TCRdb table lists in-frame clones only, not all of them. The sample contains approximately 17,000 clones, roughly 85% of which appear only once. Study outcomes and limitations: Clonality above 26.8% at surgery always came with endoscopic recurrence. Active smokers at surgery had more clonal expansions than non-smokers.

This CDR3 contains 17 residues. CDR1 and CDR2 (germline): SQVTM, ANQGSEA. V was pared by 2 bases and J by 2 bases, with 13 bases of the junction left unmatched. Comments on this clone: Its antigen remains unknown.

The sample was ileal tissue. The sequence came from an adult with Crohn's disease. The chain recombines TRBV29-1 with TRBJ2-7; 9 bases match TRBD1. For the CDR3, the DNA is TGCAGCGTTGAAAGTAGCCCCGGGACAGGGTTCGCCTACGAGCAGTACTTC. It encodes CSVESSPGTGFAYEQYF.